A selection of T cell receptor beta chains follows, all from one sample in a study of blood T cell repertoires in COVID-19. Assay: immunoSEQ multiplex PCR; the TCRdb copy retains only in-frame clones and omits some. The top ten clones hold about 20% of a sample with about 61,000 clones, around nine tenths of them seen once. Specimen: peripheral blood. These receptor sequences come from a woman aged 50 to 65 with active or convalescent COVID-19. The CDR3 runs from the conserved cysteine through the conserved F or W. The D gene is left open where the match is weak. Size values are once, few and many counts, or a class for expanded clones, and some rows have none.

V: TRBV19; D: TRBD2; size: -; J: TRBJ2-7; CDR3: CASTAGGPTYEQYF; DNA: TGTGCCAGTACGGCGGGAGGGCCTACCTACGAGCAGTACTTC
V: TRBV15; D: -; size: -; J: TRBJ1-5; CDR3: CATSRARQVQPQHF; DNA: TGTGCCACCAGCAGGGCCCGTCAGGTTCAGCCCCAGCATTTT
V: TRBV7-3; D: -; size: -; J: TRBJ2-1; CDR3: CASSQGDSSYNEQFF; DNA: TGTGCCAGCAGCCAGGGGGACTCGTCCTACAATGAGCAGTTCTTC
V: TRBV2; D: TRBD1; size: once; J: TRBJ2-5; CDR3: CASRAGTGSGETQYF; DNA: TGTGCCAGCAGGGCCGGGACAGGGAGCGGAGAGACCCAGTACTTC
V: TRBV19; D: -; size: -; J: TRBJ2-2; CDR3: CASSTSGGATGELFF; DNA: TGTGCCAGTAGCACCTCCGGGGGAGCAACCGGGGAGCTGTTTTTT
V: TRBV28; D: TRBD2; size: -; J: TRBJ2-1; CDR3: CASSFHSSLATEQFF; DNA: TGTGCCAGCAGTTTCCACTCTTCACTAGCGACAGAGCAGTTCTTC
V: TRBV18; D: -; size: -; J: TRBJ2-3; CDR3: CASSPSSGTDTQYF; DNA: TGTGCCAGCTCACCATCTAGCGGCACAGATACGCAGTATTTT
V: TRBV19; D: -; size: -; J: TRBJ1-5; CDR3: CASTGTTENQPQHF; DNA: TGTGCCAGTACCGGGACTACGGAGAATCAGCCCCAGCATTTT
V: TRBV6-6; D: TRBD1; size: -; J: TRBJ2-7; CDR3: CASSYSTGASHEQYF; DNA: TGTGCCAGCAGTTACTCGACAGGGGCGAGCCACGAGCAGTACTTC
V: TRBV6-6; D: -; size: -; J: TRBJ2-7; CDR3: CASSYSFTVDEQYF; DNA: TGTGCCAGCAGTTACTCGTTTACAGTGGACGAGCAGTACTTC
V: TRBV12-3/TRBV12-4; D: -; size: -; J: TRBJ1-2; CDR3: CASSRTPSYGYTF; DNA: TGTGCCAGCAGCCGTACACCGTCCTATGGCTACACCTTC
V: TRBV9; D: -; size: -; J: TRBJ2-1; CDR3: CASSGGSGSYNEQFF; DNA: TGTGCCAGCAGCGGCGGTAGTGGCTCCTACAATGAGCAGTTCTTC
V: TRBV6-5; D: -; size: -; J: TRBJ1-2; CDR3: CASMPYGWDGYTF; DNA: TGTGCCAGCATGCCGTACGGGTGGGATGGCTACACCTTC
V: TRBV7-2; D: -; size: -; J: TRBJ2-5; CDR3: CASSFSRGVGPETQYF; DNA: TGTGCCAGCAGCTTCTCTCGGGGAGTAGGTCCAGAGACCCAGTACTTC
V: TRBV7-2; D: TRBD2; size: -; J: TRBJ2-3; CDR3: CASSGVAGVSLTDTQYF; DNA: TGTGCCAGCAGCGGGGTAGCGGGAGTGTCACTCACAGATACGCAGTATTTT
V: TRBV6-5; D: -; size: -; J: TRBJ1-1; CDR3: CATQENEGSAAFF; DNA: TGTGCCACCCAAGAAAACGAGGGCTCGGCAGCTTTCTTT
V: TRBV6-5; D: -; size: -; J: TRBJ2-5; CDR3: CASSSHRFAETQYF; DNA: TGTGCCAGCAGCTCTCACAGGTTTGCGGAGACCCAGTACTTC
V: TRBV19; D: TRBD1; size: -; J: TRBJ2-1; CDR3: CASRSLVAGGGNEQFF; DNA: TGTGCCAGTAGGAGTCTCGTGGCAGGGGGTGGCAATGAGCAGTTCTTC
V: TRBV7-8; D: TRBD2; size: -; J: TRBJ2-5; CDR3: CASSAGLAGGSQYF; DNA: TGTGCCAGCAGCGCGGGACTAGCGGGAGGGTCCCAGTACTTC
V: TRBV28; D: -; size: -; J: TRBJ1-1; CDR3: CASRLTQGEAFF; DNA: TGTGCCAGCAGATTGACCCAGGGTGAAGCTTTCTTT
V: TRBV20-1; D: TRBD2; size: once; J: TRBJ2-7; CDR3: CSASGTGTSGRSDEQYF; DNA: TGCAGTGCTAGTGGCACCGGGACTAGCGGGAGGAGCGACGAGCAGTACTTC
V: TRBV6-1; D: -; size: -; J: TRBJ1-5; CDR3: CASSEARSNQPQHF; DNA: TGTGCCAGCAGTGAAGCCCGGAGCAATCAGCCCCAGCATTTT
V: TRBV7-9; D: -; size: -; J: TRBJ1-2; CDR3: CASSPARSYTF; DNA: TGTGCCAGCAGCCCGGCTAGGAGCTACACCTTC